This T cell receptor (beta chain) was sequenced in a study of cytomegalovirus exposure and HLA in healthy donors (dated by TCRdb to the late 2010s). Concerning the study at large: According to a later analysis, one platform produced both the 110 or so validation repertoires and the approximately 670 repertoires of the first cohort. The study was designed to test whether signatures of past pathogen exposure could be identified by cataloging public T cell receptors. A separate validation cohort of 90 to 150 different subjects was used in addition to the approximately 700-subject first cohort. To predict cytomegalovirus infection status, the study brought together high-throughput TCR immunosequencing, statistical association of individual TCRs with disease status, and machine learning. Paper-wide results and their limitations: The authors suggested that the approach could potentially be extended to other disease states and immunological phenotypes. In the study, about 150 TCR beta chains were listed as associated with cytomegalovirus. Of the cluster scores, approximately 94% were above 0 in a later analysis, which found that TCRs clustered in the first cohort also tended to co-occur in the 120 validation repertoires. Most TCR sequences were seen in very few donors, while some public TCRs were found in many individuals. A later analysis lacked HLA typing for the validation cohort, so it scored co-occurrence in that cohort across all 120 or so repertoires. The classifier was reported to diagnose cytomegalovirus status with high specificity and sensitivity in both the original cohort and the validation cohort. In vitro tests confirmed that a few of the cytomegalovirus-associated TCR beta chains recognize cytomegalovirus antigens.

Comments on this clone: It lacks a known antigen. No base quality values were provided; no much bigger clone lies one nucleotide off.

The library was built by means of the immunoSEQ multiplex PCR assay. From the authors' description of their analysis: A statistical classification framework was built for diagnosing cytomegalovirus status from the catalog of TCR beta chain sequences. The table comes from immuneACCESS by way of TCRdb, which keeps in-frame sequences with V and J called. Part of the clones is missing from these tables; in studies checked, under half for an unresolved V gene and the rest for unknown reasons. The DNA gave D and trimming, while V, J and clone size come from that table. The sample has roughly 300,000 clones on record, about nine tenths of them singletons. Of the sample, approximately 0.84% is held by the ten largest clones. Donors formed part of the validation cohort, which comprised 95 to 150 subjects and was distinct from the first cohort of 550 to 850 subjects. The sample comprised PBMCs. The clonotype originates from a woman between 18 and 29 years old in good health and CMV-seronegative.

The CDR3 protein is CASLAASTDTQYF. The DNA sequence is as follows: TGTGCCAGCCTAGCGGCTAGCACAGATACGCAGTATTTT. Rearrangement joined TRBV27 to TRBJ2-3; 7 central bases correspond to TRBD2. Its CDR3 holds 13 amino acids, cysteine through phenylalanine. Only the CDR3 portion is preserved as DNA: 39 bases, with reading frame beginning at the first base. Ends trimmed: V by 8 bases, J by 0 bases; bases unmatched to a gene: 2. As encoded in the germline V gene (reference sequence), CDR1 is MNHEY while CDR2 is SMNVEV.